Shown below are 22 T cell receptor beta chains from a single sample sequenced in a study of CD4+ T cells in melanoma. Clones were sequenced by immunoSEQ multiplex PCR, and TCRdb holds only the in-frame ones, with some missing. The table records over 45,000 clones, roughly 69% of them present only once. The sequenced sample consisted of tumor tissue. All receptors come from a human donor with melanoma.

This clone was counted only a few times. This rearrangement joins TRBV6-1 to TRBJ1-1; D remains unclear. V was clipped by 3 bases and J by 4 bases, with 3 bases between them. The CDR3 extends over 11 amino acids. The germline V gene has CDR1 MNHNS and CDR2 SASEGT. The CDR3 DNA follows: TGTGCCAGCAGTGAGGGCACTGAAGCTTTCTTT. Protein: CASSEGTEAFF.

The sample holds many counts of this clone. This chain links TRBV28 with TRBJ1-2; D may be TRBD1 (6 bases). The CDR3 spans 15 residues. CDR1 is MDHEN, CDR2 SYDVKM, per germline. V was pared by 4 bases and J by 8 bases, with 20 bases between. The CDR3 DNA sequence: TGTGCCAGCAGTTACCTATTGGGGGGGGGCGACGGCTACACCTTC. Translation: CASSYLLGGGDGYTF.

A single count supports this clone. The gene calls are TRBV6-5 and TRBJ2-7, with 13 bases matching TRBD2. CDR1 and CDR2 (germline): MNHEY, SVGAGI. After removal of 6 bases from V and 0 bases from J, the junction contained 2 bases not matched to a gene. CDR3 size: 15 residues. The CDR3 sequence is CASSRLAGGSYEQYF. The CDR3 DNA follows: TGTGCCAGCAGCAGACTAGCGGGGGGCTCCTACGAGCAGTACTTC.

The chain has TRBV11-2 and TRBJ2-5; 9 positions match TRBD2. The CDR3 sequence is 13 residues long. Trimming removed 5 bases from V and 10 bases from J; junction bases left unmatched: 8. Germline V gene lookup returns CDR1 SGHAT and CDR2 FQNNGV. CDR3 bases: TGTGCCAGCAGCCTCGAAAGACTAGCGGTCCAGTACTTC. Translated, it gives CASSLERLAVQYF. Based on the CDR3 plus reference TRBV11-2 and TRBJ2-5, the full variable domain is EAGVAQSPRYKIIEKRQSVAFWCNPISGHATLYWYQQILGQGPKLLIQFQNNGVVDDSQLPKDRFSAERLKGVDSTLKIQPAKLEDSAVYLCASSLERLAVQYFGPGTRLLVL.

The chain recombines TRBV15 with TRBJ1-1; TRBD1 aligns across 7 bases. Germline assignment: CDR1 LNHNV and CDR2 YYDKDF (reference sequence). This CDR3 has 15 residues. J gave up 1 base and V 3 bases, and 5 bases lay outside the gene matches. The CDR3 spells CATSSLGTENTEAFF. Here the CDR3 DNA reads TGTGCCACCAGCAGTCTCGGGACAGAGAACACTGAAGCTTTCTTT.

This clone has just a few counts. V and J are TRBV5-5 and TRBJ1-2; D not certain. The CDR3 has 19 amino acids. Trimming cost V 4 bases and J 7 bases, with 32 bases left between them. Germline CDR1 and CDR2: SGHKS and YYEKEE (reference sequence). CDR3 nucleotide sequence: TGTGCCAGCAGCCCCCGTGAGTCGCCGTTTCATCACACTAAGGGTGGCTACACCTTC. Encoded protein: CASSPRESPFHHTKGGYTF.

The genes are TRBV2 and TRBJ2-5; maybe TRBD1 (5 bases). The closer fit of TRBJ2-7 to the DNA end suggests the J call may be wrong. Germline values: CDR1 SNHLY, CDR2 FYNNEI. The CDR3 is 12 residues long. The CDR3 DNA follows: TGTGCCAGCAGAGGGGTCTCCTACGAGCAGTACTTC. Translating gives CASRGVSYEQYF.

The rearrangement links TRBV20-1 to TRBJ1-2; D gene ambiguous. CDR3 length: 9 amino acids. Looked up from germline, CDR1 is DFQATT and CDR2 is SNEGSKA (reference sequence). V was shortened by 6 bases and J by 2 bases, with 1 base between the two germline ends. The CDR3 reads CSANYGYTF. The DNA for the CDR3 is TGCAGTGCCAACTATGGCTACACCTTC.

This clone was seen a handful of times. This chain connects TRBV15 to TRBJ1-1, with TRBD1 as a possible D gene (6 bases). This CDR3 is built from 14 residues. V was shortened by 5 bases and J by 5 bases, with 15 bases between the two germline ends. Germline V lookup: CDR1 LNHNV, CDR2 YYDKDF (reference sequence). The CDR3 reads CATSGAQGRTEAFF. Written as DNA, the CDR3 is TGTGCCACCAGCGGCGCTCAGGGGAGGACTGAAGCTTTCTTT.

This sequence joins TRBV4-1 and TRBJ2-3; D remains ambiguous. This CDR3 comprises 16 residues. Deletions cut 0 bases from V and 5 bases from J, with 15 bases between. CDR1 and CDR2 (germline): MGHRA, YSYEKL. The chain's CDR3 is CASSQDYSISIDTQYF. The CDR3 nucleotides are TGCGCCAGCAGCCAAGATTATAGTATTTCGATAGATACGCAGTATTTT.

The V gene is TRBV13, the J gene TRBJ2-2, with TRBD2 matching over 13 bases. CDR1 is PRHDT and CDR2 is FYEKMQ in the germline V gene (reference sequence). The CDR3 is made up of 16 amino acids. V shed 5 bases and J 3 bases; nucleotides not matched to a gene: 3. CDR3 nucleotide sequence: TGTGCCAGCAGCATGACTAGCGGGGGGTACACCGGGGAGCTGTTTTTT. Amino acid sequence: CASSMTSGGYTGELFF.

This clone was detected a few times. J is TRBJ2-5 and V is TRBV7-2, with 8 nucleotides matching TRBD2. The CDR3 is 16 residues long. The germline V gene encodes CDR1 SGHTA and CDR2 FQGNSA. V gave up 5 bases and J gave up 5 bases; unmatched junction bases: 13. In nucleotides, the CDR3 is TGTGCCAGCAGCCCTGAGGGCCGGGGGGGAGGGGAGACCCAGTACTTC. Residues: CASSPEGRGGGETQYF.

The genes are TRBV9 and TRBJ2-3, with 7 bases fitting TRBD2. Germline CDR1 reads SGDLS; CDR2 reads YYNGEE. The CDR3 consists of 16 residues. V was clipped by 3 bases and J by 5 bases; unmatched bases: 12. As DNA, the CDR3 is TGTGCCAGCAGCGCTCGAGCGGGGTTGGAGATAGATACGCAGTATTTT. Translated, it gives CASSARAGLEIDTQYF.

The V call is TRBV11-2, the J call TRBJ2-7, with TRBD2 matching over 11 bases. The CDR3 has 16 amino acids. Germline V gives CDR1 SGHAT, CDR2 FQNNGV. The V and J ends lost 1 base and 4 bases, in that order; junction bases with no gene match: 6. The CDR3 spells CASSLAPSGGLYEQYF. The CDR3 coding sequence is TGTGCCAGCAGCTTAGCCCCTAGCGGGGGGCTATACGAGCAGTACTTC. The full variable domain, completed using reference TRBV11-2 and TRBJ2-7, is EAGVAQSPRYKIIEKRQSVAFWCNPISGHATLYWYQQILGQGPKLLIQFQNNGVVDDSQLPKDRFSAERLKGVDSTLKIQPAKLEDSAVYLCASSLAPSGGLYEQYFGPGTRLTVT.

This clone was observed a handful of times. The rearrangement joins TRBV5-6 to TRBJ1-1; weak D call: TRBD1 (5 bases). CDR1 is SGHDT, CDR2 YYEEEE, per germline. The CDR3 is 15 residues long. V was trimmed by 1 base and J by 11 bases, leaving 21 bases between them. This CDR3 reads CASSLWGSGPQWAFF. The DNA of the CDR3 is TGTGCCAGCAGCTTGTGGGGGTCTGGGCCCCAGTGGGCTTTCTTT.

J is TRBJ2-2 and V is TRBV5-4, with D possibly being TRBD1 (5 bases). Germline V gives CDR1 SGHNT, CDR2 YYREEE (reference sequence). The CDR3 is 16 residues long. The V and J ends lost 4 bases and 0 bases respectively, with 13 bases between them. CDR3 DNA: TGTGCCAGCAGCCCCGACAGTCGCGCGAACACCGGGGAGCTGTTTTTT. Encoded protein: CASSPDSRANTGELFF. Supplemented by reference TRBV5-4 and TRBJ2-2, the full variable domain reads ETGVTQSPTHLIKTRGQQVTLRCSSQSGHNTVSWYQQALGQGPQFIFQYYREEENGRGNFPPRFSGLQFPNYSSELNVNALELDDSALYLCASSPDSRANTGELFFGEGSRLTVL.

The count of this clone is one. V gene TRBV7-6 combines with J gene TRBJ2-2; the D gene is possibly TRBD2 (5 bases). Trimming stripped 5 bases from V and 0 bases from J, with 13 bases between. The CDR3 spans 16 residues. Germline values: CDR1 SGHVS, CDR2 FNYEAQ. The CDR3 loop is CASSAAVKTNTGELFF. CDR3 nucleotides: TGTGCCAGCAGCGCAGCGGTCAAAACGAACACCGGGGAGCTGTTTTTT.

The gene calls are TRBV11-2 and TRBJ2-5; D could derive from TRBD1 or TRBD2 (5 bases each). The ends were cut back, 5 bases at V and 1 base at J, with 20 bases in the middle. Germline V gives CDR1 SGHAT, CDR2 FQNNGV. The CDR3 spans 17 residues. The CDR3 DNA follows: TGTGCCAGCAGCCCGATGGGTTGGCTTGGGGGCCAAGAGACCCAGTACTTC. It translates to CASSPMGWLGGQETQYF.

This chain connects TRBV4-1 to TRBJ2-1; tentative D call: TRBD1 (6 bases). Germline V gene data show CDR1 as MGHRA and CDR2 as YSYEKL. V was clipped by 11 bases and J by 8 bases, with 16 bases between them. CDR3 length equals 12 residues. The CDR3 nucleotides are TGCGCCTCAGGGCCAGGGGCTGATGAGCAGTTCTTC. Translating it yields CASGPGADEQFF.

There are many counts of this clone. The chain links TRBV7-9 to TRBJ2-7; D perhaps matches TRBD1 (5 bases). V was clipped by 7 bases and J by 3 bases, with 16 bases between them. CDR3 length equals 14 residues. Germline CDR1 and CDR2: SEHNR and FQNEAQ (reference sequence). The CDR3 spells CASTQTDTFYEQYF. The CDR3 DNA reads TGTGCCAGCACCCAGACAGATACCTTCTACGAGCAGTACTTC.

CDR3 in amino acids: CASSLHGDTQYF. The DNA of the CDR3 is TGTGCCAGCAGCTTACACGGAGATACGCAGTATTTT. The chain links TRBV4-2 to TRBJ2-3; D not resolved. The CDR3 contains 12 residues. V was pared by 5 bases and J by 5 bases, with 8 bases between. The V gene's germline CDR1 is LGHNA and CDR2 YNFKEQ.

The chain is built from TRBV6-9 and TRBJ1-6; 8 nucleotides align to TRBD1. Looked up from germline, CDR1 is MNHGY and CDR2 is SVAAGI. There are 16 residues in the CDR3. The J segment lost 8 bases and the V segment lost 4 bases, leaving 10 bases of the junction unmatched. CDR3 DNA sequence: TGTGCCAGCAGTTCTCCTCCGGGGACAGGCCATTCACCCCTCCACTTT. Translated: CASSSPPGTGHSPLHF.